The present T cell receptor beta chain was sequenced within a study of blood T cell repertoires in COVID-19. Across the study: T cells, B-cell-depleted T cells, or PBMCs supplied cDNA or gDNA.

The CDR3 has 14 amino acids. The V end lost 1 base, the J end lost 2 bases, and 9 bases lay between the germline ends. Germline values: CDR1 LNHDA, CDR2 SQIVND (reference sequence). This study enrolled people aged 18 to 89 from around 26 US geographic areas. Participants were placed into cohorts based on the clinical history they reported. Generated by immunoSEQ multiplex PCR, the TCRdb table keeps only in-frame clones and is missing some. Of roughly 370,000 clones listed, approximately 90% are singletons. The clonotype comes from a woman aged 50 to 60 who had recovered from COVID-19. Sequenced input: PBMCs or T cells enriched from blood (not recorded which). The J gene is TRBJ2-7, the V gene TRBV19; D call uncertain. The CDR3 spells CASSIVGQAYEQYF. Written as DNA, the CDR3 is TGTGCCAGTAGTATAGTAGGCCAGGCCTACGAGCAGTACTTC.